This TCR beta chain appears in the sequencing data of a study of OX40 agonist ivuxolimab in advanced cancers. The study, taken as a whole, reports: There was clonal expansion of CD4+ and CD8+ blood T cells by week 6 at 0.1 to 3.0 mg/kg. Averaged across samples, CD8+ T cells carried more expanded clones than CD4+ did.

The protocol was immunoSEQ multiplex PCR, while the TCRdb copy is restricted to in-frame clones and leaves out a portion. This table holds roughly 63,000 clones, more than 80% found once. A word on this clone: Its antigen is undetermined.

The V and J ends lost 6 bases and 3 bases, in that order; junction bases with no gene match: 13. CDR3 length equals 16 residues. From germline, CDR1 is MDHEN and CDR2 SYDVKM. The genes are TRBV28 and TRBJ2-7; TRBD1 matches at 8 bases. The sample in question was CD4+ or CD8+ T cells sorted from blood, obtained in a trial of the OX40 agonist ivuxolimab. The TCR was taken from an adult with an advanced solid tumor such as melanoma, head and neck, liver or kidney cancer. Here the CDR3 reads CASRPPPGGLNYEQYF. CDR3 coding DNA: TGTGCCAGCAGACCTCCCCCAGGGGGCTTAAACTACGAGCAGTACTTC.